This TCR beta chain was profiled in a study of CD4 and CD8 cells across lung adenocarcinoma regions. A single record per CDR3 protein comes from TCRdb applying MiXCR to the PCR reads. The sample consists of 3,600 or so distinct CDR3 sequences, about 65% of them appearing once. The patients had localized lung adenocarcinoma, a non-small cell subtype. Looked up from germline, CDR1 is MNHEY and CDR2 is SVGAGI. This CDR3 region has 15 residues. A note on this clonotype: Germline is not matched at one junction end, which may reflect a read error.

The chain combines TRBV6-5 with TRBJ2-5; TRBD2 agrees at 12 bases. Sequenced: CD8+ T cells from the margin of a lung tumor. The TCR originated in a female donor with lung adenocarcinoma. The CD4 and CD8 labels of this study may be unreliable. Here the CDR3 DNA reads TGTGCCAGCAGTTACTCGACTAGCGGGAGACTCAGACTGGTCTTC. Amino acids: CASSYSTSGRLRLVF.